This T cell receptor beta chain is drawn from a study of PD-1 blockade in mismatch repair-deficient tumors. Data came from immunoSEQ multiplex PCR; TCRdb stores just in-frame clones and leaves some out. The repertoire consists of some 100,000 clones, with 82% occurring once and the leading ten covering 6.3%. V shed 6 bases, J shed 5 bases, and the junction held 13 bases outside the gene matches. The CDR3 runs to 15 residues. The germline V gene has CDR1 SGHRS and CDR2 YFSETQ. The rearrangement joins TRBV5-1 to TRBJ2-5, with 7 bases identical to TRBD1. The input for sequencing was peripheral blood, taken roughly 35 weeks after starting pembrolizumab. This sequence was found in an adult with mismatch repair-deficient cancer. The CDR3 bases are TGCGCCAGCACATCCTCGACAGGGTCCGTGGAGACCCAGTACTTC. Amino acids: CASTSSTGSVETQYF. Full variable domain (rest looked up from reference TRBV5-1 and TRBJ2-5): KAGVTQTPRYLIKTRGQQVTLSCSPISGHRSVSWYQQTPGQGLQFLFEYFSETQRNKGNFPGRFSGRQFSNSRSEMNVSTLELGDSALYLCASTSSTGSVETQYFGPGTRLLVL.